These T cell receptor beta chains were read from a single sample in a study of blood T cell repertoires in COVID-19. Produced via immunoSEQ multiplex PCR; TCRdb's table is partial and in-frame only. The table lists under 300,000 clones, approximately 91% of them singletons. Sequencing was performed on PBMCs or T cells enriched from blood (not recorded which). These receptors all stem from a human donor in a cohort exposed to, infected with or recovered from COVID-19 (not recorded which). The donor label of this sample is uncertain. The CDR3 runs from the conserved cysteine through the conserved F or W. The order of the fields is J gene, D gene, clone size, V gene, CDR3 DNA, CDR3 protein. The D gene is left open where the match is weak. Clone size appears in some rows only: once, few, many, or a class for an expanded clone.

j_call: TRBJ1-4; d_call: TRBD1; clone_size: once; v_call: TRBV5-1; cdr3_nt: TGCGCCAGCAGCTTGGAGAGGGGGCGAAGTGAAAAACTGTTTTTT; cdr3_aa: CASSLERGRSEKLFF
j_call: TRBJ1-6; d_call: TRBD1; clone_size: once; v_call: TRBV4-3; cdr3_nt: TGCGCCAGCAGCCCTGACAGGGGAGATTCACCCCTCCACTTT; cdr3_aa: CASSPDRGDSPLHF
j_call: TRBJ2-1; d_call: -; clone_size: -; v_call: TRBV6-4; cdr3_nt: TGTGCCAGCAGTGACTCGACCCGGAGGGTCAATGAGCAGTTCTTC; cdr3_aa: CASSDSTRRVNEQFF
j_call: TRBJ2-7; d_call: TRBD2; clone_size: -; v_call: TRBV5-6; cdr3_nt: TGTGCCAGCAGCTTCCTGGGGGGGGGAAGCTCCTACGAGCAGTACTTC; cdr3_aa: CASSFLGGGSSYEQYF
j_call: TRBJ2-7; d_call: -; clone_size: -; v_call: TRBV7-9; cdr3_nt: TGTGCCAGCAGCTCAAACTACGAGCAGTACTTC; cdr3_aa: CASSSNYEQYF
j_call: TRBJ1-2; d_call: TRBD1; clone_size: -; v_call: TRBV5-4; cdr3_nt: TGTGCCAGCAGCTTGGACGGGACAGCGATCTATGGCTACACCTTC; cdr3_aa: CASSLDGTAIYGYTF
j_call: TRBJ1-5; d_call: -; clone_size: -; v_call: TRBV6-2/TRBV6-3; cdr3_nt: TGTGCCAGCAGTCAACAGGGTTTAAAGCAGCCCCAGCATTTT; cdr3_aa: CASSQQGLKQPQHF
j_call: TRBJ1-2; d_call: -; clone_size: -; v_call: TRBV5-4; cdr3_nt: TGTGCCAGCAGCCCGCCCGGACGGGATCGGGGGAATGGCTACACCTTC; cdr3_aa: CASSPPGRDRGNGYTF
j_call: TRBJ1-1; d_call: TRBD1; clone_size: -; v_call: TRBV4-3; cdr3_nt: TGCGCCAGCAGCCGAGACAGGGAGAACACTGAAGCTTTCTTT; cdr3_aa: CASSRDRENTEAFF
j_call: TRBJ1-3; d_call: TRBD1; clone_size: -; v_call: TRBV9; cdr3_nt: TGTGCCAGCAGCGTAAGGGGGGCGAGGGGGCGAGTTCTACGGGCGAACACCATATATTTT; cdr3_aa: CASSVRGARGRVLRANTIYF
j_call: TRBJ2-5; d_call: TRBD1; clone_size: -; v_call: TRBV19; cdr3_nt: TGTGCCAGTAGTACCGGGACAGCGTCATTTGAAACCCAGTACTTC; cdr3_aa: CASSTGTASFETQYF
j_call: TRBJ1-2; d_call: TRBD1; clone_size: -; v_call: TRBV5-4; cdr3_nt: TGTGCCAGCAGCTTGAGAGACAGGGTTAACGGCTACACCTTC; cdr3_aa: CASSLRDRVNGYTF
j_call: TRBJ2-2; d_call: -; clone_size: -; v_call: TRBV18; cdr3_nt: TGTGCCAGCTCCCCAAGACAGGCCTCGAACACCGGGGAGCTGTTTTTT; cdr3_aa: CASSPRQASNTGELFF
j_call: TRBJ2-3; d_call: TRBD1; clone_size: -; v_call: TRBV5-4; cdr3_nt: TGTGCCAGCAGCTTGGGGGCACCGGGACAGAGCACAGATACGCAGTATTTT; cdr3_aa: CASSLGAPGQSTDTQYF
j_call: TRBJ1-5; d_call: -; clone_size: -; v_call: TRBV2; cdr3_nt: TGTGCCAGCAGCCCTGGAACAGGTCAGCCCCAGCATTTT; cdr3_aa: CASSPGTGQPQHF
j_call: TRBJ2-6; d_call: -; clone_size: -; v_call: TRBV6-2/TRBV6-3; cdr3_nt: TGTGCCAGCAGTTACGAGGTAGCCAGCTCTGGGGCCAACGTCCTGACTTTC; cdr3_aa: CASSYEVASSGANVLTF
j_call: TRBJ1-6; d_call: TRBD1; clone_size: few; v_call: TRBV6-5; cdr3_nt: TGTGCCAGCAGTTACGGGACAGAAGAGTATTCACCCCTCCACTTT; cdr3_aa: CASSYGTEEYSPLHF
j_call: TRBJ1-2; d_call: -; clone_size: -; v_call: TRBV7-2; cdr3_nt: TGTGCCAGCAGCTTAGACGGACTCGCCGGCTACACCTTC; cdr3_aa: CASSLDGLAGYTF
j_call: TRBJ2-5; d_call: -; clone_size: -; v_call: TRBV5-1; cdr3_nt: TGCGCCAGCAGTCTGTACCAAGAGACCCAGTACTTC; cdr3_aa: CASSLYQETQYF
j_call: TRBJ1-4; d_call: TRBD1; clone_size: -; v_call: TRBV18; cdr3_nt: TGTGCCAGCTCAGAGACAGGGATTCGGTCAACTAATGAAAAACTGTTTTTT; cdr3_aa: CASSETGIRSTNEKLFF
j_call: TRBJ1-6; d_call: -; clone_size: -; v_call: TRBV5-1; cdr3_nt: TGCGCCAGCAGCTGGAGGTGGGGAGGGGATTCACCCCTCCACTTT; cdr3_aa: CASSWRWGGDSPLHF
j_call: TRBJ1-2; d_call: -; clone_size: -; v_call: TRBV5-1; cdr3_nt: TGCGCCAGCAGCTTGGCCCTTGGGGGGGACTATGGCTACACCTTC; cdr3_aa: CASSLALGGDYGYTF
j_call: TRBJ2-5; d_call: -; clone_size: -; v_call: TRBV15; cdr3_nt: TGTGCCACCAGCACCCGAGGGGGGGGGCTAGAAGAGACCCAGTACTTC; cdr3_aa: CATSTRGGGLEETQYF
j_call: TRBJ2-1; d_call: TRBD1; clone_size: -; v_call: TRBV9; cdr3_nt: TGTGCCAGCAGCGTAGAGGGGGCGAGCTATGAGCAGTTCTTC; cdr3_aa: CASSVEGASYEQFF
j_call: TRBJ2-1; d_call: -; clone_size: once; v_call: TRBV5-1; cdr3_nt: TGCGCCAGCGGCCCCGGCGGCTACAATGAGCAGTTCTTC; cdr3_aa: CASGPGGYNEQFF
j_call: TRBJ2-2; d_call: -; clone_size: once; v_call: TRBV9; cdr3_nt: TGTGCAAGCGAGAGGACCGGGGAGCTGTTTTTT; cdr3_aa: CASERTGELFF
j_call: TRBJ2-5; d_call: -; clone_size: -; v_call: TRBV28; cdr3_nt: TGTGCCAGCAGTTTAAGGCGGGGGCCGCTTGGGGAGGAGACCCAGTACTTC; cdr3_aa: CASSLRRGPLGEETQYF
j_call: TRBJ1-4; d_call: -; clone_size: -; v_call: TRBV7-8; cdr3_nt: TGTGCCAGCAGCTCACGGGTTGAAGAAGGTGAAAAACTGTTTTTT; cdr3_aa: CASSSRVEEGEKLFF
j_call: TRBJ2-7; d_call: TRBD1; clone_size: -; v_call: TRBV11-2; cdr3_nt: TGTGCCAGCAGCGACCGGACAGGGCATGGCGACTACGAGCAGTACTTC; cdr3_aa: CASSDRTGHGDYEQYF
j_call: TRBJ1-2; d_call: -; clone_size: -; v_call: TRBV19; cdr3_nt: TGTGCCAGTAAGAGGTCGGACGGGGGGGTCTATGGCTACACCTTC; cdr3_aa: CASKRSDGGVYGYTF
j_call: TRBJ1-1; d_call: -; clone_size: -; v_call: TRBV21-1; cdr3_nt: TGTGCCAGCAGCAAAGTCCCCCCGGGACAGGGTGGGGACACTGAAGCTTTCTTT; cdr3_aa: CASSKVPPGQGGDTEAFF
j_call: TRBJ1-2; d_call: TRBD1; clone_size: -; v_call: TRBV15; cdr3_nt: TGTGCCACCAGCACGCGGACAGGGCTGAATGGCTACACCTTC; cdr3_aa: CATSTRTGLNGYTF
j_call: TRBJ1-3; d_call: -; clone_size: -; v_call: TRBV11-2; cdr3_nt: TGTGCCAGCAGCTTACTAGGGGGTCCTGGAAACACCATATATTTT; cdr3_aa: CASSLLGGPGNTIYF